This TCR beta chain was recovered during a study of shared clonotypes between healthy human individuals. Profiled with immunoSEQ multiplex PCR; TCRdb holds only in-frame clones, not every one. The sample includes 2 million to 2.5 million clones, under 97% of them seen just once. This clone has just one count. Its antigen is not known. The CDR3 is made up of 14 amino acids. Germline V gives CDR1 SGHDT, CDR2 YYEEEE. Deletions cut 1 base from V and 5 bases from J, with 9 bases between. Findings and caveats of the study: It was anticipated that sequencing depth would influence how many clonotypes donors shared.

The specimen sequenced was naive CD4+ T cells sorted from blood. Subset in this sample: CD45RA+ positively selected. V is TRBV5-6 and J is TRBJ2-2; TRBD1 is a possible D gene (5 bases). This sequence originates from a man aged 18 to 30 in good health. The CDR3 sequence: CASSLKAGTGELFF. As DNA, the CDR3 is TGTGCCAGCAGCTTGAAGGCAGGGACCGGGGAGCTGTTTTTT.